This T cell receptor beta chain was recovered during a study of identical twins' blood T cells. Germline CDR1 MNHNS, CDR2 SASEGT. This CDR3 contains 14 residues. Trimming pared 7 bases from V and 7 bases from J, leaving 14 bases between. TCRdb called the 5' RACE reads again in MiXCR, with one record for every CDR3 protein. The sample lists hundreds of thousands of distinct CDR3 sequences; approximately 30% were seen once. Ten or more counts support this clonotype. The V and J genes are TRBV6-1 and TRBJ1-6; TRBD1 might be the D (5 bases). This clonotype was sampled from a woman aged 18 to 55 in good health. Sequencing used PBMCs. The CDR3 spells CASKEWGGNSPLHF. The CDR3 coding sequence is TGTGCCAGCAAGGAATGGGGGGGGAATTCACCCCTCCACTTT.